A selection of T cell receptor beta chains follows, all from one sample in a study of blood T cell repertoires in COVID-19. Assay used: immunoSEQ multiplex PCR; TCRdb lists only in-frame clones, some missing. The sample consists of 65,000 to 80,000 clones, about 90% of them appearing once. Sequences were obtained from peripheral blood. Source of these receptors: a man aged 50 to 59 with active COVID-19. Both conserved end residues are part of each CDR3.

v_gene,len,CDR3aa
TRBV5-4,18,CASRGKSGTYTAADTQYF
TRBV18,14,CASDIDRGRGELFF
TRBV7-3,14,CASSNAGGTGELFF
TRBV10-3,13,CATQGLVNQPQHF
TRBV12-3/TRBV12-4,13,CASSWTAGYEQYF
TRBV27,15,CASSLRLSSSYEQYF
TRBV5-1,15,CASLGGGGNTGELFF
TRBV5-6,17,CASSPGAGGFDGYGYTF
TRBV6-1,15,CASSEVSGFGSPLHF
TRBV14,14,CASSRGGIAGELFF
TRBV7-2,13,CASSLREAYEQYF
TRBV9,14,CASSVQGNYNEQFF
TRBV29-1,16,CSVEVGLDEQGHTIYF
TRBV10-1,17,CASSPWCRGTGSAEAFF
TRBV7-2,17,CASSLVGTGGGGNTIYF
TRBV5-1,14,CASSLFGGNSEAFF
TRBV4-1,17,CASSQKSSGSRADTQYF
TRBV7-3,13,CASSLQGAGTIYF
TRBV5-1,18,CASHPGQSPPSSYNEQFF
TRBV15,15,CATSRDLQAYQPQHF
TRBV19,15,CASSILGQGAREQYF
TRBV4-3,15,CASSRQVATNEKLFF
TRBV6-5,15,CASSYDPGGNTEAFF
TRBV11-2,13,CASSDSGDYEQYF
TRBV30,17,CACKGQASSSYNSPLHF
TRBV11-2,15,CASSLRDWEIDTQYF
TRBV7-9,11,CASSPVDTQYF
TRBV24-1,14,CATSEGGPSSEQYF
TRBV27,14,CASSPRDSNYEQYF
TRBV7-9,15,CASSSTSGTQETQYF
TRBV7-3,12,CASSQFSDTQYF
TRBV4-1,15,CASSQAKYMNTEAFF
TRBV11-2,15,CASSSDRASGNTIYF
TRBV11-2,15,CASTLVWGGQETQYF